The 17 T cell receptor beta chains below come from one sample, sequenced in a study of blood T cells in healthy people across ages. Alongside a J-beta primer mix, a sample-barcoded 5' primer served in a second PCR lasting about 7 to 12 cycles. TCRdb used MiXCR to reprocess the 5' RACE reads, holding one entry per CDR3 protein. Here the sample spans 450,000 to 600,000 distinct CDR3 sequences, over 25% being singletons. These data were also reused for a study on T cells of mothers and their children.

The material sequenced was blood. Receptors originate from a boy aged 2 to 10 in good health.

The CDR3 DNA is TGTGCCAGCTCACCTCTAGGGTCGGTGGATTCACCCCTCCACTTT. It codes for CASSPLGSVDSPLHF. The chain uses TRBV18 and TRBJ1-6; D unclear. The V end lost 3 bases, the J end lost 8 bases, and 14 bases lay between the germline ends. From germline, CDR1 is KGHSH and CDR2 LQKENI. The CDR3 extends over 15 amino acids.

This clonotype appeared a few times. The DNA for the CDR3 is TGCAGCGTTGAAGAGGTTGGGGCCGTAGCAGCGGACACTGAAGCTTTCTTT. It translates to CSVEEVGAVAADTEAFF. The chain uses TRBV29-1 and TRBJ1-1; D is possibly TRBD1 (5 bases). This CDR3 comprises 17 residues. CDR1 SQVTM and CDR2 ANQGSEA come from the germline V gene. The V gene lost 0 bases and the J gene lost 3 bases, with 20 bases spanning the gap.

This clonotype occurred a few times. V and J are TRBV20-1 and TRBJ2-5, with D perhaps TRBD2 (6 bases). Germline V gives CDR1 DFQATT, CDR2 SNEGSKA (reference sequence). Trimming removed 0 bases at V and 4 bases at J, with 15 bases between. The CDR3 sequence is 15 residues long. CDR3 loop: CSARDPGRGGETQYF. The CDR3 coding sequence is TGCAGTGCTAGAGATCCGGGGCGGGGCGGAGAGACCCAGTACTTC.

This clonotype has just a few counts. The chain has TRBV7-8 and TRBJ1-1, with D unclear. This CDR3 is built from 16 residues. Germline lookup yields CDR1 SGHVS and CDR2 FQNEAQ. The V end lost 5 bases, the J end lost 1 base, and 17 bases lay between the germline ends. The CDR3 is CASSPTVKGPNTEAFF. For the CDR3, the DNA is TGTGCCAGCAGCCCCACTGTTAAGGGCCCGAACACTGAAGCTTTCTTT.

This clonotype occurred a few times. The DNA for the CDR3 is TGTGCCAGTAGTAACCCCGGGACTATCCTCTACGAGCAGTACTTC. The encoded protein is CASSNPGTILYEQYF. The V call is TRBV19, the J call TRBJ2-7, with 7 nucleotides matching TRBD2. Germline trimming cut 4 bases from V and 3 bases from J; bases unmatched to any gene: 9. Germline V lookup: CDR1 LNHDA, CDR2 SQIVND (reference sequence). The CDR3 has 15 amino acids.

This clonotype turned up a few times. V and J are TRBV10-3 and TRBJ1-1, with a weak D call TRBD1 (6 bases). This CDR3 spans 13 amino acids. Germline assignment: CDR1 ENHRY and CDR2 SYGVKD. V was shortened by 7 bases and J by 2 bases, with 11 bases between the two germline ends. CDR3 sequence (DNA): TGTGCCATCACCCCAGGGGCCAACACTGAAGCTTTCTTT. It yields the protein CAITPGANTEAFF.

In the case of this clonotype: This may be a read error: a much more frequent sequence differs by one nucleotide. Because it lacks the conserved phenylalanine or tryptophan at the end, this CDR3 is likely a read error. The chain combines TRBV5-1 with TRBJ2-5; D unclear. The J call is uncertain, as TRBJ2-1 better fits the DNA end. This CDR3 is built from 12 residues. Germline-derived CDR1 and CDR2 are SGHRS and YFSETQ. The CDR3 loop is CASSLAWDEQFS. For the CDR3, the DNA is TGCGCCAGCAGCTTGGCCTGGGATGAGCAGTTCTCC.

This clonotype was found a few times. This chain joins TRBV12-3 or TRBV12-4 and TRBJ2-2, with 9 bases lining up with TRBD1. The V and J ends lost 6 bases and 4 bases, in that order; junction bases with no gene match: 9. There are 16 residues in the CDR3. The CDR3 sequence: CASRRPGQGRTGELFF. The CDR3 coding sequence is TGTGCCAGCAGGCGCCCGGGACAGGGTCGCACCGGGGAGCTGTTTTTT.

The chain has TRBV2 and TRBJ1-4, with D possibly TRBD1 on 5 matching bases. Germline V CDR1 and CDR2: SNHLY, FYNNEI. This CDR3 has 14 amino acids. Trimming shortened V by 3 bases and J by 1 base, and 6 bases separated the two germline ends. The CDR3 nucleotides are TGTGCCAGCAGTGATGACAGAACTAATGAAAAACTGTTTTTT. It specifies CASSDDRTNEKLFF. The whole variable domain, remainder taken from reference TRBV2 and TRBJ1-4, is EPEVTQTPSHQVTQMGQEVILRCVPISNHLYFYWYRQILGQKVEFLVSFYNNEISEKSEIFDDQFSVERPDGSNFTLKIRSTKLEDSAMYFCASSDDRTNEKLFFGSGTQLSVL.

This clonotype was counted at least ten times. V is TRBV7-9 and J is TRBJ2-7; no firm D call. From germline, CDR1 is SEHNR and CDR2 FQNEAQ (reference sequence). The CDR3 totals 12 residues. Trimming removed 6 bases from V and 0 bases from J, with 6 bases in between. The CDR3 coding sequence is TGTGCCAGCAGTTTTAGCTCCTACGAGCAGTACTTC. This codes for CASSFSSYEQYF.

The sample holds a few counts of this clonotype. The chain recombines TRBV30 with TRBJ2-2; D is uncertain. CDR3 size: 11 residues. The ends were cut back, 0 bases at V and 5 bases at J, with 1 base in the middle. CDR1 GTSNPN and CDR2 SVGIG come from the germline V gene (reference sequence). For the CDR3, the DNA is TGTGCCTGGAGTGTTACCGGGGAGCTGTTTTTT. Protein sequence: CAWSVTGELFF.

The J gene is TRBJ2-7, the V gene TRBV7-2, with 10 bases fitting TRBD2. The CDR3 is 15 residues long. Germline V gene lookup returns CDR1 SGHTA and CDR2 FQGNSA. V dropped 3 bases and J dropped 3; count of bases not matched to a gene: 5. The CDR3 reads CASSLTVAGGYEQYF. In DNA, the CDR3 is TGTGCCAGCAGCTTGACTGTAGCGGGAGGCTACGAGCAGTACTTC.

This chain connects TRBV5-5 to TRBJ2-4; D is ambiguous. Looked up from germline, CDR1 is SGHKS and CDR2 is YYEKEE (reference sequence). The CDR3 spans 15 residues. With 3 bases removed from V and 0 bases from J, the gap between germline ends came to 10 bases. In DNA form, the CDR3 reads TGTGCCAGCAGCTCCCGACCGTCAGCCAAAAACATTCAGTACTTC. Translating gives CASSSRPSAKNIQYF.

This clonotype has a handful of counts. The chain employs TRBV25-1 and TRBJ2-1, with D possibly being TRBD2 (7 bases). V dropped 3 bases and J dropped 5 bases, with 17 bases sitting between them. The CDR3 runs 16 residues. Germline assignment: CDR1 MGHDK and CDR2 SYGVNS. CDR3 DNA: TGTGCCAGCAGTGACCTAGGGGGGGCAAACCACAATGAGCAGTTCTTC. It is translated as CASSDLGGANHNEQFF.

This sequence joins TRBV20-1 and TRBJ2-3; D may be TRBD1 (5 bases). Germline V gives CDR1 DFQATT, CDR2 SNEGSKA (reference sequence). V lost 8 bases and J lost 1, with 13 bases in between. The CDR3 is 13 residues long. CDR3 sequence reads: CSFMTAGTDTQYF. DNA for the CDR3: TGCAGTTTTATGACAGCTGGCACAGATACGCAGTATTTT.

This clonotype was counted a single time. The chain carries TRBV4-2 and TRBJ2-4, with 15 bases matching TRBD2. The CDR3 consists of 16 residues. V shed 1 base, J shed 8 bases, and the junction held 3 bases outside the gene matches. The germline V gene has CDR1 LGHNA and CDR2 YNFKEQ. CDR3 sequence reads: CASSQGTSGGADIQYF. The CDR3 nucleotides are TGTGCCAGCAGCCAAGGGACTAGCGGGGGGGCTGACATTCAGTACTTC.

This CDR3 reads CSAPLPGSSYGYTF. In nucleotides, the CDR3 is TGCAGTGCTCCATTACCAGGGAGTAGCTATGGCTACACCTTC. J is TRBJ1-2 and V is TRBV20-1, with D possibly TRBD1 on 5 matching bases. Germline-derived CDR1 and CDR2 are DFQATT and SNEGSKA (reference sequence). The CDR3 runs to 14 residues. The ends were cut back, 5 bases at V and 4 bases at J, with 17 bases in the middle.